A selection of T cell receptor beta chains follows, all from one sample in a study of T-cell memory formation after mild COVID-19. TCRdb reprocessed the 5' RACE reads with MiXCR, giving one entry per CDR3 protein. The sample lists about 400,000 distinct CDR3 sequences, roughly 15% seen once, with 20% to 25% in the top ten. The sample comprised PBMCs or a T cell subset sorted from them (not recorded which). The receptors come from a man younger than 30 who had mild COVID-19 (a few samples of this study predate the infection). Cell type and time point are not known. CDR3s include the opening cysteine and the closing phenylalanine or tryptophan. A D gene is named only where the DNA matches it firmly. The size of a clone is reported for some rows only, either as once, few or many, or as a class for expanded clones.

j_call clone_size d_call v_call cdr3_aa cdr3_nt
TRBJ2-4 - - TRBV10-3 CAISDTANIQYF TGTGCCATCAGTGATACAGCAAACATTCAGTACTTC
TRBJ2-3 - TRBD2 TRBV4-3 CASSRAATGTSSADTQYF TGCGCCAGCAGCCGAGCCGCAACCGGGACTAGTTCTGCAGATACGCAGTATTTT
TRBJ2-3 - TRBD2 TRBV4-1 CASSPRGMEGGNTQYF TGCGCCAGCAGCCCAAGAGGAATGGAGGGAGGGAATACGCAGTATTTT
TRBJ2-1 few TRBD1 TRBV7-9 CASRRGTGDEQFF TGTGCCAGCAGACGAGGGACAGGCGATGAGCAGTTCTTC
TRBJ2-1 - - TRBV3-1 CASSQVGSEQFF TGTGCCAGCAGCCAAGTAGGGTCGGAGCAGTTCTTC
TRBJ2-5 few - TRBV7-2 CASTLDSQETQYF TGTGCCAGCACCCTGGACAGCCAAGAGACCCAGTACTTC
TRBJ1-1 few - TRBV7-9 CASSPPSNTEAFF TGTGCCAGCAGCCCACCTTCGAACACTGAAGCTTTCTTT
TRBJ2-7 many TRBD2 TRBV9 CASSDRTSGTYEQYF TGTGCCAGCAGCGATAGGACTAGCGGGACCTACGAGCAGTACTTC
TRBJ2-2 - - TRBV6-5 CASSTLRQNTGELFF TGTGCCAGCAGTACACTACGACAAAACACCGGGGAGCTGTTTTTT
TRBJ2-4 many TRBD1 TRBV4-1 CASSHDRGRLKNIQYF TGCGCCAGCAGCCACGACAGGGGGCGTCTGAAAAACATTCAGTACTTC
TRBJ2-3 - - TRBV9 CASSRPARGADTQYF TGTGCCAGCAGCCGCCCCGCGCGGGGCGCAGATACGCAGTATTTT